The clone carrying this T cell receptor (beta chain) was observed a single time. This record comes from a study of blood T cell repertoires in COVID-19. Libraries were prepared by immunoSEQ multiplex PCR; TCRdb keeps only in-frame clonotypes and omits some of them. The repertoire includes some 250,000 clones, about 87% of them detected once, and less than 8.5% sits in the top ten. The clonotype was recovered from a woman in her 70s with active or convalescent COVID-19. The sample consisted of peripheral blood.

CDR3 sequence (DNA): TGCGCCAGCACCCTTACGGACTCAGGCTACACCTTC. Its translation is CASTLTDSGYTF. The rearrangement joins TRBV5-1 to TRBJ1-2; D gene uncertain. With 6 bases removed from V and 8 bases from J, the gap between germline ends came to 14 bases. Germline CDR1 is SGHRS and CDR2 is YFSETQ. The CDR3 extends over 12 amino acids.